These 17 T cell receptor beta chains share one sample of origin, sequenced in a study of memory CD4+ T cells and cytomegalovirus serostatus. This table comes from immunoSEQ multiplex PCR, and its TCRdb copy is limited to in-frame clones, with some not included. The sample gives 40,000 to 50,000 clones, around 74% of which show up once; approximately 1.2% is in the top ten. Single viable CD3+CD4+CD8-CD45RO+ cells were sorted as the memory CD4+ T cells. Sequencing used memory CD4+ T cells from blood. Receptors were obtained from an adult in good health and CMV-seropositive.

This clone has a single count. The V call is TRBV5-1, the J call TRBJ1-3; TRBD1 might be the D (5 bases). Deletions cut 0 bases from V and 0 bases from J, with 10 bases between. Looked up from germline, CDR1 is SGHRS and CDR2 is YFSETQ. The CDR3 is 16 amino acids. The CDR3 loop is CASSLDPGGSGNTIYF. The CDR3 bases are TGCGCCAGCAGCTTGGATCCGGGGGGCTCTGGAAACACCATATATTTT.

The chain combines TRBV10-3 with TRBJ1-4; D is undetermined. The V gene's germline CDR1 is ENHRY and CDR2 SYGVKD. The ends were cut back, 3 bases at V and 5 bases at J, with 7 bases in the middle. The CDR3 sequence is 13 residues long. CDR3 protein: CAISDGENEKLFF. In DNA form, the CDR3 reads TGTGCCATCAGTGACGGGGAAAATGAAAAACTGTTTTTT.

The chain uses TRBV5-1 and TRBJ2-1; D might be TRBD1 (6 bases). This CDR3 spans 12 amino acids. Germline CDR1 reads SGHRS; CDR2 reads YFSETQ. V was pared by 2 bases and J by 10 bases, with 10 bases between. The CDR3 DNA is TGCGCCAGCAGCTTAATAGACAGGGAGCAGTTCTTC. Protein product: CASSLIDREQFF.

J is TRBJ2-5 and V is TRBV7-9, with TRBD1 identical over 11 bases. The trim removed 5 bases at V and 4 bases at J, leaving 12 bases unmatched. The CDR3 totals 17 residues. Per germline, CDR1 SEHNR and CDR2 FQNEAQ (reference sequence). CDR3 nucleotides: TGTGCCAGCAGCCGATACCACCGGGACAGGGGGACAGAGACCCAGTACTTC. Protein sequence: CASSRYHRDRGTETQYF.

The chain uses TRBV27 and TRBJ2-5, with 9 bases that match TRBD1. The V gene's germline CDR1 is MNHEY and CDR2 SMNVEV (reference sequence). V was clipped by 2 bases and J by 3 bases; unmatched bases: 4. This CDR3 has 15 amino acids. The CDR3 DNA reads TGTGCCAGCAGTTTAGGGGGGGACAGGGAAGAGACCCAGTACTTC. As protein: CASSLGGDREETQYF.

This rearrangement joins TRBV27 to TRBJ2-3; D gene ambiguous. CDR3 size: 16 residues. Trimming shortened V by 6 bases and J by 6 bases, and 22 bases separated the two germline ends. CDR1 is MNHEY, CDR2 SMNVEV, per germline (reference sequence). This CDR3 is CASRALVVSLGDTQYF. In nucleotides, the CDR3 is TGTGCCAGCAGAGCGTTAGTAGTCTCGCTCGGTGATACGCAGTATTTT.

CDR3 nucleotides: TGTGCCAGCAGCCGAGGGGGCTACGAGCAGTACTTC. As protein: CASSRGGYEQYF. The chain combines TRBV27 with TRBJ2-7; D perhaps matches TRBD1 (6 bases). The CDR3 totals 12 residues. Germline CDR1 is MNHEY and CDR2 is SMNVEV (reference sequence). The V end was cut by 6 bases, the J end by 3 bases, with 9 bases between.

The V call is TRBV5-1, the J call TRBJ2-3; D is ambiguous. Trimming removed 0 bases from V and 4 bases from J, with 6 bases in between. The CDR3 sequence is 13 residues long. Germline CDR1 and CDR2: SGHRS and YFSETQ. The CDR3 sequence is CASSLGVADTQYF. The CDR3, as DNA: TGCGCCAGCAGCTTGGGGGTGGCAGATACGCAGTATTTT.

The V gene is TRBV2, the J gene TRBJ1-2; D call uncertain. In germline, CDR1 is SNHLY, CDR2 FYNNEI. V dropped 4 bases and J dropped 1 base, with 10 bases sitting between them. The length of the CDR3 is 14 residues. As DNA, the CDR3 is TGTGCCAGCAGTGCGGGTAGACTTAACTATGGCTACACCTTC. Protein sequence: CASSAGRLNYGYTF.

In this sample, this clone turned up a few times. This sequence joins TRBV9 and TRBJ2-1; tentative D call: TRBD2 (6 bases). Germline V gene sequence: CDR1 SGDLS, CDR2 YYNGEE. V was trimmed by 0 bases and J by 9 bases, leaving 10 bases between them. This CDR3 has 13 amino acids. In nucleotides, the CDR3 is TGTGCCAGCAGCGTAGCTGGGGGGACTGAGCAGTTCTTC. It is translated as CASSVAGGTEQFF.

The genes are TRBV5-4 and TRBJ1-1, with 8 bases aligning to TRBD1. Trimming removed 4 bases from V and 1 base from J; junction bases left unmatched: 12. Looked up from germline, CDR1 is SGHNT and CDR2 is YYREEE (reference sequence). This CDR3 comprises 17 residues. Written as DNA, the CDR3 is TGTGCCAGCAGCCCCGCCGACAGGGGACGTGAGAACACTGAAGCTTTCTTT. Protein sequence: CASSPADRGRENTEAFF.

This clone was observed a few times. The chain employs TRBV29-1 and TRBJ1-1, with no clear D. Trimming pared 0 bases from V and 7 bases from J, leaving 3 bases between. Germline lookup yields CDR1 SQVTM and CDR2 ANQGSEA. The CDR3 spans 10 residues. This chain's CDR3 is CSVEEGEAFF. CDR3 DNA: TGCAGCGTTGAAGAGGGTGAAGCTTTCTTT.

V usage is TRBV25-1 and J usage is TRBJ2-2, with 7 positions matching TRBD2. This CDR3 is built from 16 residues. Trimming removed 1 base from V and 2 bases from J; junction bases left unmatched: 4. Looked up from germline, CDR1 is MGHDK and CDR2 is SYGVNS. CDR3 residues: CASSELGGVNTGELFF. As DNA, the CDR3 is TGTGCCAGCAGTGAATTGGGAGGGGTTAACACCGGGGAGCTGTTTTTT.

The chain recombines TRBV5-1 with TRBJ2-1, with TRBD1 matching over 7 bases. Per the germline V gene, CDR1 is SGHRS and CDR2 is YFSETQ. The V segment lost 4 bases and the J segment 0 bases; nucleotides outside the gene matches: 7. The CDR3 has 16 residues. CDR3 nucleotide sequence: TGCGCCAGCAGCAGGGACAGTTCGAGCTCCTACAATGAGCAGTTCTTC. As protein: CASSRDSSSSYNEQFF.

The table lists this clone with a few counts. The CDR3 DNA is TGTGCCAGCAGCGGATTACTGGCGGGGGGCGGGGGTGAAAAACTGTTTTTT. Protein product: CASSGLLAGGGGEKLFF. The chain carries TRBV4-2 and TRBJ1-4, with D possibly TRBD1 on 6 matching bases. Germline CDR1 reads LGHNA; CDR2 reads YNFKEQ. The length of the CDR3 is 17 residues. V lost 5 bases, J lost 7 bases, and 23 bases lay in between.

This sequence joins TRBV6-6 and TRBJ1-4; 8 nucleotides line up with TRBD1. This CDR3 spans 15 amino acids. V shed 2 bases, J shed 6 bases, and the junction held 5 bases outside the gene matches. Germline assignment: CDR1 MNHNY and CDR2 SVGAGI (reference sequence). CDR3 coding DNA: TGTGCCAGCAGTTACGCCGGACAGGGAGATGAAAAACTGTTTTTT. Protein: CASSYAGQGDEKLFF.

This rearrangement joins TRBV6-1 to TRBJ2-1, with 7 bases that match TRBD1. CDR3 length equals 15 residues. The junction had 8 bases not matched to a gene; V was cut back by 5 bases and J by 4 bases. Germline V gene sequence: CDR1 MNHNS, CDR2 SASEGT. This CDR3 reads CASSPTGQLYNEQFF. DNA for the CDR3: TGTGCCAGCAGTCCTACGGGACAGCTATACAATGAGCAGTTCTTC.